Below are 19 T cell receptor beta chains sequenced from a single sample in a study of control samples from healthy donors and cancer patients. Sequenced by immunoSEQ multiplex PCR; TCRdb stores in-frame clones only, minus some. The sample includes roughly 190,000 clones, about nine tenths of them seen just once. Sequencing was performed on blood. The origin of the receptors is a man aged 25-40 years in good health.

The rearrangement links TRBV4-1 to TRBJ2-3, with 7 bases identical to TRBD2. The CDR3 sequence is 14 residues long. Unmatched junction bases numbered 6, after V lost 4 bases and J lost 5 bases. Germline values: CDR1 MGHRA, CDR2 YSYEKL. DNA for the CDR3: TGCGCCAGCAGCCCAGCGGGGCTACAAGATACGCAGTATTTT. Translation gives CASSPAGLQDTQYF.

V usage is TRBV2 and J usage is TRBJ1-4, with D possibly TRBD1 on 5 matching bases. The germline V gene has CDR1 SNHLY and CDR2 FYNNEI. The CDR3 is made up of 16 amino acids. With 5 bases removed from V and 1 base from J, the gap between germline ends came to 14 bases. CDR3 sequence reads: CASSRTDIVTNEKLFF. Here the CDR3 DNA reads TGTGCCAGCAGTCGTACGGACATTGTAACTAATGAAAAACTGTTTTTT.

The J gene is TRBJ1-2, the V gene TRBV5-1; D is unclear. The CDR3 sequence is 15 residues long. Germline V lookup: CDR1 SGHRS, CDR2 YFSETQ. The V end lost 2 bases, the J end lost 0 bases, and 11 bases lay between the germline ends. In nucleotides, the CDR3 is TGCGCCAGCAGCTTTTTCGGAGATTCTAACTATGGCTACACCTTC. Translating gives CASSFFGDSNYGYTF.

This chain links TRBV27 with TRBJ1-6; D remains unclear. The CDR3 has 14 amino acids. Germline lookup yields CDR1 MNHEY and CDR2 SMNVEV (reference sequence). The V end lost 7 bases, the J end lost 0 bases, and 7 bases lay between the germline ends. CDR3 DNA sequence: TGTGCCAGCAAAGTGGACTCCTATAATTCACCCCTCCACTTT. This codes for CASKVDSYNSPLHF.

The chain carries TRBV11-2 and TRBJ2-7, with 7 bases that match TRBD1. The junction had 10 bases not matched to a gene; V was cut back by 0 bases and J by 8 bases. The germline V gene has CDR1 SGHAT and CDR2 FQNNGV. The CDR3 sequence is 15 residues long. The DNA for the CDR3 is TGTGCCAGCAGCTTAGAAGTGGCACAGGGGCGTAAGCAGTACTTC. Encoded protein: CASSLEVAQGRKQYF.

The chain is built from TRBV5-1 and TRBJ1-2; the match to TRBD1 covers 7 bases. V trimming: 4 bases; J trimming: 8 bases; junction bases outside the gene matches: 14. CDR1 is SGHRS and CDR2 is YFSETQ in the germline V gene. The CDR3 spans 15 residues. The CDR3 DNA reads TGCGCCAGCAGCACATCCGGGACAGCCATCTGGGGCTACACCTTC. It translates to CASSTSGTAIWGYTF.

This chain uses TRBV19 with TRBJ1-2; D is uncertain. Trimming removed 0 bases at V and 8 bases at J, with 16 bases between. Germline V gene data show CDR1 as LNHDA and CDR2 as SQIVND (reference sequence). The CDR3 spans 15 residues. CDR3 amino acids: CASSIEGSPRGGYTF. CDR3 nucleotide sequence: TGTGCCAGTAGTATAGAGGGCAGCCCACGGGGAGGCTACACCTTC.

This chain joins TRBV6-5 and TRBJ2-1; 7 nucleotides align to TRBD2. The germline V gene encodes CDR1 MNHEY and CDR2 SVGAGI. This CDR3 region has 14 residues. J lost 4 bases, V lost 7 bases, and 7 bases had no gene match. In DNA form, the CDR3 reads TGTGCCAGCACGGAGACTAGCCGATACAATGAGCAGTTCTTC. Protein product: CASTETSRYNEQFF.

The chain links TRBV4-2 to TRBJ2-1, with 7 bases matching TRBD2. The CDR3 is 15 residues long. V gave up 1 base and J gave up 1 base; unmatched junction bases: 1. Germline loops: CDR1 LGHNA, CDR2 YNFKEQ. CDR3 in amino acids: CASSQAGGSYNEQFF. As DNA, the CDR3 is TGTGCCAGCAGCCAAGCGGGGGGATCCTACAATGAGCAGTTCTTC.

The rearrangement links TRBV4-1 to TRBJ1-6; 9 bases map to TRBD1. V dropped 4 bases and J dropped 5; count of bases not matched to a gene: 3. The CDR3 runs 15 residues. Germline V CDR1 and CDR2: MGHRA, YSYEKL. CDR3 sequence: CASSPGTGHNSPLHF. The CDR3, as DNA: TGCGCCAGCAGCCCAGGGACAGGGCATAATTCACCCCTCCACTTT.

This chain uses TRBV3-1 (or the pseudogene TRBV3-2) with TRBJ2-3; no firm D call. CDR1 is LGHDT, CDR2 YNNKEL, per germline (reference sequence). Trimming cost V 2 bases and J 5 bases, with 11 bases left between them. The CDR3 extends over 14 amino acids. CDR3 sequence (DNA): TGTGCCAGCAGCCAACTGCCCCTAGAAGATACGCAGTATTTT. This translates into CASSQLPLEDTQYF.

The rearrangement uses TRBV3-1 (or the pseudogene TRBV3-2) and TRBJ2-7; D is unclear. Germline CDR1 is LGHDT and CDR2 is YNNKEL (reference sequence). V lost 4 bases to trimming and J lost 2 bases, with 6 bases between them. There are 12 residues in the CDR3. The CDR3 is CASSRDTYEQYF. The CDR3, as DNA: TGTGCCAGCAGCCGTGACACCTACGAGCAGTACTTC.

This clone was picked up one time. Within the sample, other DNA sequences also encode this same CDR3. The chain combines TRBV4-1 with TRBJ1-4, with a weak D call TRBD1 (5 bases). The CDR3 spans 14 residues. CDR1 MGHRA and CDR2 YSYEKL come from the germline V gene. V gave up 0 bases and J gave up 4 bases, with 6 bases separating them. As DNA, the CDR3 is TGCGCCAGCAGCCAAGATGGGGGTAATGAAAAACTGTTTTTT. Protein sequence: CASSQDGGNEKLFF.

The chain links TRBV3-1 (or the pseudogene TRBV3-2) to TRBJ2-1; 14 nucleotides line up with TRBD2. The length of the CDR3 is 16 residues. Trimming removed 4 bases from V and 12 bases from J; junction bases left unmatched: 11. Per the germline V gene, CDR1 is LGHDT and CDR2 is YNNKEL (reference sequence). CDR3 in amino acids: CASSRKGLAGDTGQFF. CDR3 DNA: TGTGCCAGCAGCCGAAAGGGACTAGCGGGGGATACGGGGCAGTTCTTC.

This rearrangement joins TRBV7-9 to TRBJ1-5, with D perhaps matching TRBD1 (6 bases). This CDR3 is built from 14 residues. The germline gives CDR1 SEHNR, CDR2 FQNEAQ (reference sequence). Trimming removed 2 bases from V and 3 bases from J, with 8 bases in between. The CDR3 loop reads CASSLMGANQPQHF. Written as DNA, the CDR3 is TGTGCCAGCAGCTTAATGGGGGCCAATCAGCCCCAGCATTTT.

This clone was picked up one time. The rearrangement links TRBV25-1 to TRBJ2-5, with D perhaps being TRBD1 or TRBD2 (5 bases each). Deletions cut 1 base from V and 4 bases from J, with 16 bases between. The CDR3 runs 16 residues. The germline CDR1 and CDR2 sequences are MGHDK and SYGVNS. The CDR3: CASSEFVGLGGETQYF. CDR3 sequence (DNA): TGTGCCAGCAGTGAATTTGTAGGACTTGGGGGAGAGACCCAGTACTTC.

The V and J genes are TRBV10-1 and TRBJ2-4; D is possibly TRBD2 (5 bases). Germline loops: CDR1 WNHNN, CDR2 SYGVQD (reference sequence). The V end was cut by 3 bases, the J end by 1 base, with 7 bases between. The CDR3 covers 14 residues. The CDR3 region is CASSDGGAKNIQYF. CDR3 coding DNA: TGCGCCAGCAGTGACGGAGGTGCCAAAAACATTCAGTACTTC.

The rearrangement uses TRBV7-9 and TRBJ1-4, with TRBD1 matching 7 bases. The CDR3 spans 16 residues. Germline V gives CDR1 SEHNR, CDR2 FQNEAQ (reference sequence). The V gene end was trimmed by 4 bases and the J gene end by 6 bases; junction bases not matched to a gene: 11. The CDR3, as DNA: TGTGCCAGCAGCTCGGCAGAGACAGGGACAGATGAAAAACTGTTTTTT. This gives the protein CASSSAETGTDEKLFF. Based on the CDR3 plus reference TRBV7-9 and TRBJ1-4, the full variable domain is DTGVSQNPRHKITKRGQNVTFRCDPISEHNRLYWYRQTLGQGPEFLTYFQNEAQLEKSRLLSDRFSAERPKGSFSTLEIQRTEQGDSAMYLCASSSAETGTDEKLFFGSGTQLSVL.

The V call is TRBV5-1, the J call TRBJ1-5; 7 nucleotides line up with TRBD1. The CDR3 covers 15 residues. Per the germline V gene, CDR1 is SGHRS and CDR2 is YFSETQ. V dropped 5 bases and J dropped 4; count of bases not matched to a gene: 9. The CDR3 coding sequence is TGCGCCAGCAGTAAATCGGGACAGCCGAATCAGCCCCAGCATTTT. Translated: CASSKSGQPNQPQHF.